Each of the 18 T cell receptor beta chains below was sequenced from the same sample in a study of shared clonotypes between healthy human individuals. Generated by immunoSEQ multiplex PCR, the TCRdb table keeps only in-frame clones and is missing some. The table lists about 2.4 million clones, more than 85% of them singletons. Sequenced sample: naive CD4+ T cells from PBMCs. Subset indicated: CD45RA+ positively selected. The receptor set was obtained from a man between 18 and 35 years old in good health. Some clones in this sample may be carry-over from other donors' samples.

This chain links TRBV4-1 with TRBJ2-1; no reliable D call. Germline CDR1 MGHRA, CDR2 YSYEKL. The CDR3 has 17 amino acids. V was pared by 2 bases and J by 4 bases, with 18 bases between. The CDR3 DNA is TGCGCCAGCAGCCAAAGTCCCGCGAAAGACAAGTACAATGAGCAGTTCTTC. It codes for CASSQSPAKDKYNEQFF.

This clone showed up just once. J is TRBJ1-2 and V is TRBV18, with no clear D. This CDR3 region has 13 residues. Per the germline V gene, CDR1 is KGHSH and CDR2 is LQKENI. The V end lost 3 bases, the J end lost 3 bases, and 8 bases lay between the germline ends. In nucleotides, the CDR3 is TGTGCCAGCTCACCCCTGGACCACTATGGCTACACCTTC. It codes for CASSPLDHYGYTF.

The chain uses TRBV12-2 and TRBJ1-2; the D call in the table, TRBD1, was not verified against the DNA. TRBV12-2 is recorded as a pseudogene. The CDR3 has 17 residues. This CDR3 reads CASRLGEHRVGIHGYTF. As DNA, the CDR3 is TGTGCAAGTCGCTTAGGGGAACACAGGGTGGGGATACATGGCTACACCTTC.

This clone was detected a few times. The same CDR3 is also encoded by other DNA sequences in this sample. The rearrangement uses TRBV9 and TRBJ1-3; unclear D gene. The CDR3 covers 14 residues. In germline, CDR1 is SGDLS, CDR2 YYNGEE. Trimming removed 0 bases from V and 2 bases from J, with 6 bases in between. CDR3 bases: TGTGCCAGCAGCGTAGGGGGTGCTGGAAACACCATATATTTT. This codes for CASSVGGAGNTIYF.

The V gene is TRBV6-5, the J gene TRBJ2-5; D is tentatively TRBD1 or TRBD2 (5 bases each). CDR3 length: 15 amino acids. The V and J ends lost 7 bases and 1 base respectively, with 16 bases between them. Per the germline V gene, CDR1 is MNHEY and CDR2 is SVGAGI. The CDR3 nucleotides read TGTGCCAGCACTCCCGGGACCCGACCCCAAGAGACCCAGTACTTC. Amino acids: CASTPGTRPQETQYF.

As for this clone: The same CDR3 is also encoded by other DNA sequences in this sample. This chain links TRBV5-4 with TRBJ2-1; D is tentatively TRBD1 or TRBD2 (5 bases each). V lost 2 bases and J 1 base, leaving 13 bases between the germline ends. CDR1 and CDR2 (germline): SGHNT, YYREEE (reference sequence). The CDR3 extends over 16 amino acids. The DNA for the CDR3 is TGTGCCAGCAGCTTTCCCGGGACCCCGTCCTACAATGAGCAGTTCTTC. It translates to CASSFPGTPSYNEQFF.

The chain is built from TRBV5-1 and TRBJ2-7; D call uncertain. The germline V and J ends were trimmed by 4 bases and 0 bases, with 14 bases remaining between them. CDR3 length: 15 amino acids. Germline CDR1 reads SGHRS; CDR2 reads YFSETQ. The DNA for the CDR3 is TGCGCCAGCAGCCCCGGCCCAGCCAGCTCCTACGAGCAGTACTTC. Its protein is CASSPGPASSYEQYF.

This clone was counted a single time. The chain combines TRBV7-8 with TRBJ2-3, with a possible D match to TRBD2 (6 bases). There are 15 residues in the CDR3. CDR1 SGHVS and CDR2 FQNEAQ come from the germline V gene. V dropped 6 bases and J dropped 0 bases, with 13 bases sitting between them. Written as DNA, the CDR3 is TGTGCCAGCAGTTTCGGGGGACGGAGCACAGATACGCAGTATTTT. It is translated as CASSFGGRSTDTQYF.

This chain joins TRBV2 and TRBJ2-5, with 8 bases identical to TRBD2. V was clipped by 3 bases and J by 4 bases; unmatched bases: 16. Germline V gives CDR1 SNHLY, CDR2 FYNNEI. The CDR3 runs to 18 residues. CDR3 in amino acids: CASSEVSASGWGGETQYF. The CDR3 bases are TGTGCCAGCAGTGAGGTTTCGGCTAGCGGGTGGGGGGGAGAGACCCAGTACTTC.

For the CDR3, the DNA is TGTGCCAGCAGTTTGGCCCAGAAGGGGCAGTACTTC. Amino acid sequence: CASSLAQKGQYF. V and J are TRBV28 and TRBJ2-7; D is unclear. V lost 3 bases and J lost 9, with 12 bases in between. CDR1 and CDR2 (germline): MDHEN, SYDVKM. This CDR3 contains 12 residues.

This clone was recorded only once. The chain is built from TRBV7-2 and TRBJ2-7; 10 bases line up with TRBD1. Germline lookup yields CDR1 SGHTA and CDR2 FQGNSA. This CDR3 spans 13 amino acids. J was trimmed by 6 bases and V by 4 bases; bases with no gene match: 3. The CDR3 nucleotides are TGTGCCAGCAGCTACGGGGACAGGGGCGAGCAGTACTTC. It translates to CASSYGDRGEQYF.

The rearrangement uses TRBV28 and TRBJ2-7, with a possible D match to TRBD1 (6 bases). Germline assignment: CDR1 MDHEN and CDR2 SYDVKM. V was cut by 2 bases and J by 2 bases, with 16 bases left in between. The CDR3 contains 16 residues. CDR3 in amino acids: CASSLGGGGLTYEQYF. In DNA form, the CDR3 reads TGTGCCAGCAGTTTAGGGGGCGGCGGGCTTACCTACGAGCAGTACTTC.

This clone is a singleton in its sample. This chain uses TRBV2 with TRBJ2-7; D is unresolved. V was trimmed by 2 bases and J by 5 bases, leaving 4 bases between them. Germline CDR1 SNHLY, CDR2 FYNNEI. The CDR3 has 11 residues. The CDR3 coding sequence is TGTGCCAGCAGTGAATTCGACGAGCAGTACTTC. Protein sequence: CASSEFDEQYF.

The V gene is TRBV28, the J gene TRBJ1-5; the match to TRBD1 covers 9 bases. The CDR3 extends over 14 amino acids. Germline-derived CDR1 and CDR2 are MDHEN and SYDVKM. V lost 6 bases to trimming and J lost 6 bases; unmatched junction nucleotides: 6. As DNA, the CDR3 is TGTGCCAGCAGGACAGGGGGAGAGTCTCAGCCCCAGCATTTT. This sequence encodes CASRTGGESQPQHF.

The chain combines TRBV5-4 with TRBJ2-5, with TRBD2 matching over 7 bases. V dropped 2 bases and J dropped 5; count of bases not matched to a gene: 9. The CDR3 totals 15 residues. Germline loops: CDR1 SGHNT, CDR2 YYREEE (reference sequence). The CDR3 DNA is TGTGCCAGCAGCTTCCGGGAGGTGGGCCAGGAGACCCAGTACTTC. Protein sequence: CASSFREVGQETQYF. The full variable domain, in which reference TRBV5-4 and TRBJ2-5 provide the parts outside the CDR3, is ETGVTQSPTHLIKTRGQQVTLRCSSQSGHNTVSWYQQALGQGPQFIFQYYREEENGRGNFPPRFSGLQFPNYSSELNVNALELDDSALYLCASSFREVGQETQYFGPGTRLLVL.

The J gene is TRBJ2-5, the V gene TRBV7-3; 8 bases align to TRBD2. From germline, CDR1 is SGHTA and CDR2 FQGTGA. V lost 4 bases and J lost 5; bases outside the gene matches: 9. The CDR3 contains 15 residues. The CDR3 here is CASSSRGGFVETQYF. The CDR3 DNA reads as TGTGCCAGCAGCTCCCGCGGGGGGTTCGTCGAGACCCAGTACTTC.

V is TRBV5-1 and J is TRBJ2-7, with D perhaps TRBD2 (5 bases). Trimming took 4 bases from V and 7 from J, leaving 15 bases between them. The CDR3 consists of 13 residues. The V gene's germline CDR1 is SGHRS and CDR2 YFSETQ. CDR3 coding DNA: TGCGCCAGCAGCCCGAGAGGGAGTCTTGAGCAGTACTTC. Its protein is CASSPRGSLEQYF.

This clone was picked up one time. J is TRBJ2-7 and V is TRBV2, with 7 bases lining up with TRBD1. This CDR3 is 14 amino acids long. Trimming removed 6 bases from V and 2 bases from J; junction bases left unmatched: 7. Per germline, CDR1 SNHLY and CDR2 FYNNEI. CDR3 residues: CASRKQGRTYEQYF. The CDR3 region has the DNA TGTGCCAGCAGGAAACAGGGGCGAACCTACGAGCAGTACTTC.